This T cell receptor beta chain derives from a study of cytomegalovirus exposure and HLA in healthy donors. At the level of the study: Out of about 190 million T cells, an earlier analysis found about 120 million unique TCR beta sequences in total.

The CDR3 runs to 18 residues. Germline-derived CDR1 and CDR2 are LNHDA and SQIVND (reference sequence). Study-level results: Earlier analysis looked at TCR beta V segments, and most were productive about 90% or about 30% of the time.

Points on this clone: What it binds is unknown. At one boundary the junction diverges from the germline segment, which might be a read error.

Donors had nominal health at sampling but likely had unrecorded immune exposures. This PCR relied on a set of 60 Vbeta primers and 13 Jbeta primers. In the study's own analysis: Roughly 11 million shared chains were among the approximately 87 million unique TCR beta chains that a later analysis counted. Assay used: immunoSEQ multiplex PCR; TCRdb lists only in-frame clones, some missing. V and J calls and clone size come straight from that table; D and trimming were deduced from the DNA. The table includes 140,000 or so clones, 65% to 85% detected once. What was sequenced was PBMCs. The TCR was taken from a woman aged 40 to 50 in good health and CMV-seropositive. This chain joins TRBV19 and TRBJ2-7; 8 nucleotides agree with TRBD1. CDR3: CASSIGGGLPGGYYEQCF. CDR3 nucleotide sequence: TGTGCCAGTAGTATCGGAGGGGGTCTCCCAGGGGGCTACTACGAGCAGTGCTTC.